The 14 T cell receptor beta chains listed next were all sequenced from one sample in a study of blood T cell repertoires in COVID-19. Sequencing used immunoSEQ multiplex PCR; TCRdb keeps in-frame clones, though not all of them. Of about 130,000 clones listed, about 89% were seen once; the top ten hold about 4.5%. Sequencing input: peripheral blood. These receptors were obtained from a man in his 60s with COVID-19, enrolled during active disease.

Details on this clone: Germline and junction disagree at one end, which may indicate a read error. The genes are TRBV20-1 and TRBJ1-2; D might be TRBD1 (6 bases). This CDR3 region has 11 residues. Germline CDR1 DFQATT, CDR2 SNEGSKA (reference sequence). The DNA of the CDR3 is TGCAGTCCTAGGGACATTAATGGCTACACCTTC. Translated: CSPRDINGYTF.

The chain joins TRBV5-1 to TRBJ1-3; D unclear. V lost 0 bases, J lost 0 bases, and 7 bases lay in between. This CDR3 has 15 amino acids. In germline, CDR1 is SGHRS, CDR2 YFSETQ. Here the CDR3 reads CASSLDPDSGNTIYF. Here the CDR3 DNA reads TGCGCCAGCAGCTTGGACCCAGACTCTGGAAACACCATATATTTT.

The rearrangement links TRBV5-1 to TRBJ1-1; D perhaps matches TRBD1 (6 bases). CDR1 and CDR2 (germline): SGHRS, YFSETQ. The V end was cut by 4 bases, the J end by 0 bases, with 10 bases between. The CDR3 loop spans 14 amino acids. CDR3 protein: CASSIRGMNTEAFF. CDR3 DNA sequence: TGCGCCAGCAGCATCAGGGGTATGAACACTGAAGCTTTCTTT.

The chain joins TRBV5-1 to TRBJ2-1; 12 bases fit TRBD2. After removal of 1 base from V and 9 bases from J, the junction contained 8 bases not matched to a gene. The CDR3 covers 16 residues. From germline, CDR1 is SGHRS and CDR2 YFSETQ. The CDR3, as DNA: TGCGCCAGCAGCTTGTTGGCTAGCGGGGGGGCGGCTGAGCAGTTCTTC. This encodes CASSLLASGGAAEQFF.

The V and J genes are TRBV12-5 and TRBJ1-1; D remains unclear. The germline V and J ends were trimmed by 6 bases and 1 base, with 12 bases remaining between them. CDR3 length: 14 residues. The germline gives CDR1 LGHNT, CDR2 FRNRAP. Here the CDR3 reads CASGQSGRNTEAFF. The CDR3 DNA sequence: TGTGCTAGTGGCCAATCGGGGAGGAACACTGAAGCTTTCTTT. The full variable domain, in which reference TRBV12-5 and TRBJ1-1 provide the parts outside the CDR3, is DARVTQTPRHKVTEMGQEVTMRCQPILGHNTVFWYRQTMMQGLELLAYFRNRAPLDDSGMPKDRFSAEMPDATLATLKIQPSEPRDSAVYFCASGQSGRNTEAFFGQGTRLTVV.

CDR3 sequence (DNA): TGTGCCAGCAGCTTGGCCGGGGGGGCCGGGACCCAGTACTTC. Amino acids: CASSLAGGAGTQYF. The rearrangement uses TRBV11-2 and TRBJ2-5, with 8 bases lining up with TRBD2. The CDR3 covers 14 residues. The V gene's germline CDR1 is SGHAT and CDR2 FQNNGV. V was pared by 3 bases and J by 7 bases, with 7 bases of the junction left unmatched.

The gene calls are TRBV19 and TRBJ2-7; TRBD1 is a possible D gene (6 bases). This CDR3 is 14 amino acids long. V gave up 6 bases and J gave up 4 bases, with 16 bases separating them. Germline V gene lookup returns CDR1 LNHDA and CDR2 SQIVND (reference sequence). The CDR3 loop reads CASSSVGGGYEQYF. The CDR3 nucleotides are TGTGCCAGTAGCAGCGTTGGGGGCGGGTACGAGCAGTACTTC.

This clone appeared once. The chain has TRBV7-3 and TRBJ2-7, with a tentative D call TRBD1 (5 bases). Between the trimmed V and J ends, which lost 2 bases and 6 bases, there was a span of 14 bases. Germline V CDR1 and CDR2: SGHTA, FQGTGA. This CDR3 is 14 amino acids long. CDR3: CASSLGWQGSEQYF. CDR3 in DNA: TGTGCCAGCAGCTTAGGTTGGCAGGGAAGCGAGCAGTACTTC.

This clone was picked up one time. The CDR3 sequence: CASSGRQGASSAHLYGYTF. For the CDR3, the DNA is TGTGCCAGCAGCGGACGACAGGGAGCTTCTTCCGCCCACCTCTATGGCTACACCTTC. The gene calls are TRBV7-2 and TRBJ1-2, with 7 bases that match TRBD1. The germline gives CDR1 SGHTA, CDR2 FQGNSA. This CDR3 comprises 19 residues. V dropped 5 bases and J dropped 4; count of bases not matched to a gene: 22.

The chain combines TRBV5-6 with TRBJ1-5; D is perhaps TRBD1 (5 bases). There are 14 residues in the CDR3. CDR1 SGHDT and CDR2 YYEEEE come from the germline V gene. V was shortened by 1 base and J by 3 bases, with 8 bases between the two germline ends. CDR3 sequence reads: CASSLSRVNQPQHF. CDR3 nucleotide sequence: TGTGCCAGCAGCTTGTCCAGGGTCAATCAGCCCCAGCATTTT.

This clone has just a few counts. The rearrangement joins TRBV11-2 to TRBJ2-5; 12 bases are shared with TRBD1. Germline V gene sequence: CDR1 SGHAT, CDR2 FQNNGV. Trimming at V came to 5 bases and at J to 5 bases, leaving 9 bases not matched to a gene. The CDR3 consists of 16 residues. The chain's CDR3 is CASSRLGQGAEETQYF. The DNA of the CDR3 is TGTGCCAGCAGCCGCCTGGGACAGGGGGCGGAGGAGACCCAGTACTTC.

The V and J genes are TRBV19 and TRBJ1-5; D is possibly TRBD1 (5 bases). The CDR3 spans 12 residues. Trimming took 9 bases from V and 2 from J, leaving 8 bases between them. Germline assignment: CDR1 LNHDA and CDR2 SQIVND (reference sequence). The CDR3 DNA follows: TGTGCCAGAACAGGATGCAATCAGCCCCAGCATTTT. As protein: CARTGCNQPQHF.

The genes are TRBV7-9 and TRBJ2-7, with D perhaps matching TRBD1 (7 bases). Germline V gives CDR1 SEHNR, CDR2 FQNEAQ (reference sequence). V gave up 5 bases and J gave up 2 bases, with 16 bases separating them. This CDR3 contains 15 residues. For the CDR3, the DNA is TGTGCCAGCAGCGGGGGGCGACAGGGACCCTACGAGCAGTACTTC. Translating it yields CASSGGRQGPYEQYF.

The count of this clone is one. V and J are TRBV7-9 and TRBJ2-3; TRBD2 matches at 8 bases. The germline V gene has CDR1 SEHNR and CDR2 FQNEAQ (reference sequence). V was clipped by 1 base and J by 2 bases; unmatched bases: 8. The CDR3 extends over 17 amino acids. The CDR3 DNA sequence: TGTGCCAGCAGCTTAGGAGAGAGCGGGGGCCCCACAGATACGCAGTATTTT. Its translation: CASSLGESGGPTDTQYF.